One T cell receptor (beta chain) is described in this entry. Its antigen is currently unknown. The sample originates from a study of a mutant IDH1 vaccine in newly diagnosed glioma. Looking at the study overall: Eight vaccine injections were given to patients in weeks 1, 3, 5, 7, 11, 15, 19 and 23.

The sample's time point: week 23, last vaccination. Topical imiquimod was applied with each vaccine dose, which held 300 ug of mutant IDH1 20-mer peptide. Newly diagnosed WHO grade 3 or 4 IDH1-mutant, ATRX-lost astrocytomas were identified in the donors. The CDR3 spans 13 residues. Germline V lookup: CDR1 LNHDA, CDR2 SQIVND (reference sequence). The germline V and J ends were trimmed by 3 bases and 1 base, with 6 bases remaining between them. Clones were sequenced by immunoSEQ multiplex PCR, and TCRdb holds only the in-frame ones, with some missing. The sample has about 38,000 clones, 75% to 85% seen once; the top ten hold about 5%. Study findings and constraints: The occurrence of vaccine-induced immune responses was seen in roughly 93% of patients.

The chain joins TRBV19 to TRBJ1-2, with D uncertain. This clonotype originated in a man in his forties with glioma. The sample was PBMCs, taken from a glioma patient whose treatment included an IDH1 peptide vaccine. CDR3: CASSIAVNYGYTF. For the CDR3, the DNA is TGTGCCAGTAGTATTGCTGTTAACTATGGCTACACCTTC.